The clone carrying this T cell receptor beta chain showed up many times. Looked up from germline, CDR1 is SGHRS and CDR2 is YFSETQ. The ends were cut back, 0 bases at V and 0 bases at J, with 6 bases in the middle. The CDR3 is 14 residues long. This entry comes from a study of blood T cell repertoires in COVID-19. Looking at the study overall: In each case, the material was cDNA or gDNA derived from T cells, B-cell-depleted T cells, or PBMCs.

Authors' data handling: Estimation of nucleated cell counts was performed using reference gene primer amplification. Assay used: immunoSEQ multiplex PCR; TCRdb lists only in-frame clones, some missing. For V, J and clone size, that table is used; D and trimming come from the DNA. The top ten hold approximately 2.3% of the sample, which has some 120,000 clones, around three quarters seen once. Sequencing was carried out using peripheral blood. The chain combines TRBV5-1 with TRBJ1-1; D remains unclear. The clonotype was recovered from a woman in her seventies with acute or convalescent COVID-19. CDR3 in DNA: TGCGCCAGCAGCTTGGTGAGCGTGAACACTGAAGCTTTCTTT. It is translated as CASSLVSVNTEAFF. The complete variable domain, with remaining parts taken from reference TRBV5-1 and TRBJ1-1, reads KAGVTQTPRYLIKTRGQQVTLSCSPISGHRSVSWYQQTPGQGLQFLFEYFSETQRNKGNFPGRFSGRQFSNSRSEMNVSTLELGDSALYLCASSLVSVNTEAFFGQGTRLTVV.